This is a list of T cell receptor beta chains from one sample in a study of blood T cell repertoires in COVID-19. The table came from immunoSEQ multiplex PCR; TCRdb's copy has only in-frame clones and leaves some out. The sample has 39,000 or so clones, approximately 80% seen once. Sequenced: peripheral blood. These TCRs come from a man aged 55 to 70 in a cohort sampled during active COVID-19. CDR3s include the opening cysteine and the closing phenylalanine or tryptophan. The D gene is left open where the match is weak. Part of the rows lack a size; the others show once, few, many or a class for expanded clones.

few	TRBV7-9	13	TRBJ1-5	.	CASSPDSVQPQHF	TGTGCCAGCAGCCCGGACAGCGTTCAGCCCCAGCATTTT
.	TRBV30	18	TRBJ2-7	TRBD2	CAWRCEGRGGRFTYEQYF	TGTGCCTGGAGATGCGAAGGGCGGGGGGGCCGGTTTACTTACGAGCAGTACTTC
few	TRBV7-7	13	TRBJ2-7	TRBD1	CASSVDRDYEQYF	TGTGCCAGCAGCGTCGACAGGGACTACGAGCAGTACTTC
few	TRBV6-5	14	TRBJ2-3	TRBD2	CATCGLAGTDTQYF	TGTGCCACCTGTGGCTTAGCGGGTACAGATACGCAGTATTTT
.	TRBV28	12	TRBJ2-2	.	CASSFLQQGLFF	TGTGCCAGCAGTTTTCTCCAACAGGGGCTGTTTTTT
.	TRBV16	16	TRBJ1-3	TRBD1	CASSQSPGTARSTIYF	TGTGCCAGCAGCCAATCTCCCGGGACAGCTCGGAGCACCATATATTTT
.	TRBV29-1	12	TRBJ2-3	TRBD2	CSPLAGGDTQYF	TGCAGCCCTCTAGCGGGAGGCGATACGCAGTATTTT
.	TRBV5-6	12	TRBJ1-5	.	CASSLRGQPQHF	TGTGCCAGCAGCTTACGGGGTCAGCCCCAGCATTTT
.	TRBV3-1/TRBV3-2	18	TRBJ1-6	TRBD1	CASSQDPPHTGADSPLHF	TGTGCCAGCAGCCAAGACCCCCCCCACACAGGGGCCGATTCACCCCTCCACTTT
.	TRBV6-5	13	TRBJ1-2	.	CASSPPGGTGYTF	TGTGCCAGCAGTCCGCCCGGAGGGACTGGCTACACCTTC
.	TRBV19	17	TRBJ1-6	.	CASSSTPRSSYNSPLHF	TGTGCCAGTAGTAGCACCCCCAGAAGCTCCTATAATTCACCCCTCCACTTT
.	TRBV27	15	TRBJ1-2	.	CASSFVRGGAYGYTF	TGTGCCAGCAGTTTCGTAAGGGGGGGGGCCTATGGCTACACCTTC
.	TRBV15	13	TRBJ2-1	.	CATSRDENSEQFF	TGTGCCACCAGCAGAGATGAAAATAGCGAGCAGTTCTTC
.	TRBV6-6	13	TRBJ2-1	.	CASIGLAGNEQFF	TGTGCCAGCATTGGGCTAGCAGGCAATGAGCAGTTCTTC
.	TRBV2	18	TRBJ2-4	TRBD2	CASSDGTSGRVAKNIQYF	TGTGCCAGCAGTGATGGGACTAGCGGGAGAGTAGCCAAAAACATTCAGTACTTC
.	TRBV24-1	16	TRBJ2-7	TRBD1	CATSDPRGDRVGEQYF	TGTGCCACCAGTGACCCACGGGGGGACAGGGTAGGAGAGCAGTACTTC
once	TRBV18	15	TRBJ2-1	.	CASSPRGSNKNEQFF	TGTGCCAGCTCACCAAGAGGGTCTAACAAGAATGAGCAGTTCTTC
once	TRBV11-2	15	TRBJ2-7	TRBD1	CASSLVGQDTLRQYF	TGTGCCAGCAGCTTAGTGGGACAGGATACCCTACGGCAGTACTTC
few	TRBV5-6	13	TRBJ1-2	.	CASSPRWLDGYTF	TGTGCCAGCAGCCCTAGGTGGCTGGATGGCTACACCTTC
few	TRBV7-9	16	TRBJ2-1	TRBD2	CASSLAGRGGRNEQFF	TGTGCCAGCAGCTTAGCGGGTCGGGGGGGCCGGAATGAGCAGTTCTTC